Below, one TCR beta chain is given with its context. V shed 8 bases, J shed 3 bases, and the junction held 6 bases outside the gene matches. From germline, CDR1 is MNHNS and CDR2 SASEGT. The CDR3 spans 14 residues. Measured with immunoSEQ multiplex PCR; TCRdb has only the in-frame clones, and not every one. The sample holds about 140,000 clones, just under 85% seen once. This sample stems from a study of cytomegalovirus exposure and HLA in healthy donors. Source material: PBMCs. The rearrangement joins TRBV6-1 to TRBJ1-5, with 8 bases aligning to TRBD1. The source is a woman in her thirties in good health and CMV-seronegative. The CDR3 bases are TGTGCCAGCCGACAGGGGTCAAACAATCAGCCCCAGCATTTT. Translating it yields CASRQGSNNQPQHF.